Each of the 6 T cell receptor beta chains below was sequenced from the same sample in a study of cytomegalovirus exposure and HLA in healthy donors. 60 Vbeta and 13 Jbeta primers were used in PCR. Generated by immunoSEQ multiplex PCR, the TCRdb table keeps only in-frame clones and is missing some. The table lists some 140,000 clones, roughly 80% of them singletons. The specimen was PBMCs. The receptors here all came from a woman in her thirties or forties in good health and CMV-seronegative.

The V call is TRBV28, the J call TRBJ1-1, with no clear D. Germline CDR1 is MDHEN and CDR2 is SYDVKM. The V and J ends lost 8 bases and 0 bases respectively, with 13 bases between them. This CDR3 has 14 amino acids. CDR3 nucleotides: TGTGCCAGCGGGTCGGGAGATATGAACACTGAAGCTTTCTTT. This encodes CASGSGDMNTEAFF.

This chain uses TRBV11-2 with TRBJ2-2; D might be TRBD2 (6 bases). The CDR3 has 16 amino acids. CDR1 is SGHAT, CDR2 FQNNGV, per germline. With 2 bases removed from V and 1 base from J, the gap between germline ends came to 11 bases. CDR3 bases: TGTGCCAGCAGCTTATCACTAGCTGAGAACACCGGGGAGCTGTTTTTT. Protein product: CASSLSLAENTGELFF.

The rearrangement links TRBV9 to TRBJ1-5; D remains unclear. The CDR3 length is 14 residues. V was clipped by 4 bases and J by 6 bases, with 14 bases between them. The germline gives CDR1 SGDLS, CDR2 YYNGEE. CDR3 sequence reads: CASSPTVFGQPQHF. The CDR3 DNA reads TGTGCCAGCAGCCCTACAGTGTTCGGTCAGCCCCAGCATTTT. Supplemented by reference TRBV9 and TRBJ1-5, the full variable domain reads DSGVTQTPKHLITATGQRVTLRCSPRSGDLSVYWYQQSLDQGLQFLIQYYNGEERAKGNILERFSAQQFPDLHSELNLSSLELGDSALYFCASSPTVFGQPQHFGDGTRLSIL.

V and J are TRBV5-1 and TRBJ1-2; tentatively, D is TRBD1 (6 bases). This CDR3 comprises 15 residues. Germline lookup yields CDR1 SGHRS and CDR2 YFSETQ. V dropped 2 bases and J dropped 0 bases, with 11 bases sitting between them. CDR3 sequence: CASSFRGSPNYGYTF. The CDR3 DNA reads as TGCGCCAGCAGCTTCAGGGGATCCCCTAACTATGGCTACACCTTC.

The chain has TRBV11-3 and TRBJ2-7, with D perhaps TRBD2 (6 bases). Germline assignment: CDR1 SGHNT and CDR2 YENEEA. The V gene lost 5 bases and the J gene lost 1 base, with 15 bases spanning the gap. CDR3 length: 15 amino acids. In DNA, the CDR3 is TGTGCCAGCAGCCGGACGGAGGGGATTTCCTACGAGCAGTACTTC. Protein product: CASSRTEGISYEQYF.

The V gene is TRBV5-5, the J gene TRBJ2-2, with D perhaps TRBD1 (5 bases). This CDR3 has 16 residues. CDR1 is SGHKS and CDR2 is YYEKEE in the germline V gene (reference sequence). Between the trimmed V and J ends, which lost 1 base and 1 base, there was a span of 11 bases. The CDR3 here is CASSLLRQGNTGELFF. The DNA for the CDR3 is TGTGCCAGCAGCTTGTTGAGGCAGGGGAACACCGGGGAGCTGTTTTTT.